This TCR beta chain comes out of a study of T-cell reconstitution after alpha-beta-depleted transplantation in children listed by TCRdb under 2016. Broadly, across the study: Using TCR repertoire profiling, the study quantitatively followed how T-cell immune reconstitution unfolded in children after TCRalphabeta/CD19-depleted allogeneic hematopoietic cell transplantation.

This clonotype was counted ten times or more. What antigen it recognizes has not been identified. Relative to the germline gene, one junction end is altered; a read error may explain this. Libraries were constructed by PCR. Sequencing took place on an Illumina HiSeq 2500. To normalize quantification of the TCRbeta repertoire, the TCR libraries were built with molecular barcoding that relied on unique molecular identifiers. TCRdb handled the public reads itself, with Q25 trimming in fastp and clone calling in MiXCR, and kept productive beta chains. Entries that share a CDR3 protein sequence are merged under the most common genes and DNA. The sample yields some 530,000 distinct CDR3 sequences; around 12% were counted once. The top ten constitute under 7% of the sample. The CDR3 numbers 15 residues from cysteine through phenylalanine. Only the CDR3 DNA is retained, 45 bases long and in frame from the first base. As encoded in the germline V gene, CDR1 is SGHRS while CDR2 is YFSETQ.

The sequence is built from TRBV5-1 and TRBJ2-1; 13 bases in the junction line up with TRBD2. The sequence derives from a human donor who donated a stem cell graft to a child with combined immunodeficiency. The sample consisted of PBMCs from the stem cell graft donor, taken from the stem cell graft. The CDR3 in this case is CASSSTSGGYNEQFF. The DNA sequence follows: TGTGCCAGCAGCTCGACTAGCGGGGGGTACAATGAGCAGTTCTTC.